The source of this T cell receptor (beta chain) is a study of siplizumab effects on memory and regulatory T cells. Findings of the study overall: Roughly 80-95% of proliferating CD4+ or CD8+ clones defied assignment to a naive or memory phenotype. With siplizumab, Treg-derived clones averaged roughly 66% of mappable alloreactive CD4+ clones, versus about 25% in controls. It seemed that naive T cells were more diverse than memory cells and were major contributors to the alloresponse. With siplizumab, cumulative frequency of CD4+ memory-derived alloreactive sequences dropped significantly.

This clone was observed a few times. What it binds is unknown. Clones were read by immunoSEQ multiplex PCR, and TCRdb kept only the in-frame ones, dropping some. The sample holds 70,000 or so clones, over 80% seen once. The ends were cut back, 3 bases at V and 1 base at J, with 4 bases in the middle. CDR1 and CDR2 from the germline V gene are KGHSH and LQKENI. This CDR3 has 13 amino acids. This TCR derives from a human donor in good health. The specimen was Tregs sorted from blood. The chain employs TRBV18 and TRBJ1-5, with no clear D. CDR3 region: CASSPGSNQPQHF. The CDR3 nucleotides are TGTGCCAGCTCACCGGGAAGCAATCAGCCCCAGCATTTT.